Below are 30 T cell receptor beta chains sequenced from a single sample in a study of T cells in Graves' hyperthyroidism and ophthalmopathy. What was amplified from RNA transcripts were TCR beta CDR3 regions. The HTBI primer set was used in a first-round RT-PCR of the TCR CDR3. Via MiXCR, TCRdb re-called the multiplex PCR reads, giving one row per CDR3 protein. The data contain around 490,000 distinct CDR3 sequences, less than 20% of them singletons. Input material: blood. These receptors came from a man aged 40-49 years with Graves' ophthalmopathy.

This clonotype has a count of ten or more. The chain carries TRBV7-9 and TRBJ2-7; the match to TRBD2 covers 7 bases. This CDR3 has 17 amino acids. V trimming: 4 bases; J trimming: 5 bases; junction bases outside the gene matches: 17. Germline V lookup: CDR1 SEHNR, CDR2 FQNEAQ (reference sequence). CDR3 DNA sequence: TGTGCCAGCAGCTCCCCCCCCTCTAGCGGCCCTAACGACGAGCAGTACTTC. Translation: CASSSPPSSGPNDEQYF.

As DNA, the CDR3 is TGTGCCAGTAGTATTAACAGTGGGGCCTCCTACGAGCAGTACTTC. The encoded protein is CASSINSGASYEQYF. The chain joins TRBV19 to TRBJ2-7; possible D gene TRBD1, 5 bases. This CDR3 contains 15 residues. The germline V and J ends were trimmed by 3 bases and 0 bases, with 12 bases remaining between them. Germline lookup yields CDR1 LNHDA and CDR2 SQIVND (reference sequence).

The V gene is TRBV11-2, the J gene TRBJ2-7; TRBD2 matches at 14 bases. This CDR3 comprises 21 residues. Germline values: CDR1 SGHAT, CDR2 FQNNGV. Trimming at V came to 8 bases and at J to 4 bases, leaving 25 bases not matched to a gene. Here the CDR3 DNA reads TGTGCCAGCGGATACCCCCCTACCGGGACTAGCGGGAGTAGGTTCAGTTACGAGCAGTACTTC. Translated: CASGYPPTGTSGSRFSYEQYF.

This clonotype was found a few times. The genes are TRBV2 and TRBJ1-6; 7 nucleotides line up with TRBD1. Germline trimming cut 9 bases from V and 4 bases from J; bases unmatched to any gene: 6. Germline CDR1 reads SNHLY; CDR2 reads FYNNEI. The CDR3 totals 14 residues. The CDR3 sequence: CASYGTVYNSPLHF. CDR3 in DNA: TGTGCCAGTTATGGGACAGTTTATAATTCACCCCTCCACTTT.

This sequence joins TRBV29-1 and TRBJ2-3, with a possible D match to TRBD2 (5 bases). This CDR3 is built from 13 residues. Trimming took 2 bases from V and 2 from J, leaving 8 bases between them. From germline, CDR1 is SQVTM and CDR2 ANQGSEA. This CDR3 reads CSVENGLTDTQYF. CDR3 nucleotides: TGCAGCGTTGAAAATGGACTCACAGATACGCAGTATTTT.

The CDR3 spells CSASGEGRYSNQPQHF. For the CDR3, the DNA is TGCAGTGCTAGTGGGGAAGGGAGATATAGCAATCAGCCCCAGCATTTT. The V call is TRBV20-1, the J call TRBJ1-5; D is uncertain. V gave up 3 bases and J gave up 0 bases, with 15 bases separating them. Looked up from germline, CDR1 is DFQATT and CDR2 is SNEGSKA (reference sequence). The CDR3 runs to 16 residues.

This clonotype was detected many times. This chain uses TRBV5-1 with TRBJ2-7, with 7 nucleotides matching TRBD1. CDR3 size: 14 residues. Looked up from germline, CDR1 is SGHRS and CDR2 is YFSETQ. Trimming removed 2 bases from V and 5 bases from J; junction bases left unmatched: 7. Here the CDR3 reads CASSFRGFGNEQYF. The CDR3 nucleotides are TGCGCCAGCAGCTTCAGGGGGTTTGGCAACGAGCAGTACTTC.

This clonotype was seen ten or more times. This sequence joins TRBV30 and TRBJ1-1; D is undetermined. Germline V lookup: CDR1 GTSNPN, CDR2 SVGIG (reference sequence). The CDR3 is 11 amino acids. Trimming pared 5 bases from V and 0 bases from J, leaving 4 bases between. In DNA form, the CDR3 reads TGTGCCTGGGAGTTGAACACTGAAGCTTTCTTT. Encoded protein: CAWELNTEAFF.

The chain combines TRBV5-1 with TRBJ2-7, with D possibly matching TRBD1 (8 bases). V was shortened by 7 bases and J by 2 bases, with 16 bases between the two germline ends. The germline V gene has CDR1 SGHRS and CDR2 YFSETQ. The CDR3 runs 14 residues. CDR3 DNA: TGCGCCAGCTCCGCACAGGGGGGGACCTACGAGCAGTACTTC. Protein product: CASSAQGGTYEQYF.

The rearrangement joins TRBV28 to TRBJ2-1, with 8 bases that match TRBD2. With V trimmed by 3 bases and J by 4 bases, 5 bases remained unmatched. Germline loops: CDR1 MDHEN, CDR2 SYDVKM. This CDR3 region has 15 residues. CDR3 region: CASSLDREGYNEQFF. In nucleotides, the CDR3 is TGTGCCAGCAGTTTGGATCGGGAGGGTTACAATGAGCAGTTCTTC. The full variable domain, completed using reference TRBV28 and TRBJ2-1, is DVKVTQSSRYLVKRTGEKVFLECVQDMDHENMFWYRQDPGLGLRLIYFSYDVKMKEKGDIPEGYSVSREKKERFSLILESASTNQTSMYLCASSLDREGYNEQFFGPGTRLTVL.

J is TRBJ2-5 and V is TRBV19; the D is unclear. Per germline, CDR1 LNHDA and CDR2 SQIVND (reference sequence). There are 12 residues in the CDR3. V was pared by 9 bases and J by 5 bases, with 13 bases between. CDR3: CASRDPLETQYF. CDR3 DNA sequence: TGTGCCAGCCGTGACCCCCTGGAGACCCAGTACTTC.

The chain joins TRBV7-9 to TRBJ2-7, with 12 positions matching TRBD2. Germline values: CDR1 SEHNR, CDR2 FQNEAQ (reference sequence). V was clipped by 0 bases and J by 1 base; unmatched bases: 4. The CDR3 is 17 amino acids. The CDR3, as DNA: TGTGCCAGCAGCTTAGCCTACGGACTAGCGGGGTCCTACGAGCAGTACTTC. Residues: CASSLAYGLAGSYEQYF.

The chain employs TRBV20-1 and TRBJ1-5, with D unclear. CDR3 length: 11 residues. Between the trimmed V and J ends, which lost 5 bases and 1 base, there was a span of 3 bases. Germline V CDR1 and CDR2: DFQATT, SNEGSKA (reference sequence). The CDR3 sequence: CSADSNQPQHF. The CDR3 coding sequence is TGCAGTGCTGACAGCAATCAGCCCCAGCATTTT.

The rearrangement uses TRBV10-3 and TRBJ1-5; 7 bases are shared with TRBD1. V was pared by 5 bases and J by 3 bases, with 10 bases of the junction left unmatched. The germline V gene encodes CDR1 ENHRY and CDR2 SYGVKD. CDR3 length: 16 residues. The CDR3 DNA is TGTGCCATCAGTCGACAGGGAGGGATCCACAATCAGCCCCAGCATTTT. Its protein is CAISRQGGIHNQPQHF.

V gene TRBV11-1 combines with J gene TRBJ2-2; D is perhaps TRBD2 (7 bases). The V and J ends lost 0 bases and 6 bases respectively, with 11 bases between them. The germline gives CDR1 SGHAT, CDR2 FQDESV (reference sequence). The CDR3 totals 15 residues. The chain's CDR3 is CASSLASGGPGELFF. The CDR3 region has the DNA TGTGCCAGCAGCTTAGCGTCGGGGGGCCCCGGGGAGCTGTTTTTT.

Concerning this clonotype: Just one base apart from a much larger clone, this may be a read error. Since no conserved phenylalanine or tryptophan closes the CDR3, a read error is the likely cause. The J gene is TRBJ1-1, the V gene TRBV5-1, with a possible D match to TRBD1 (5 bases). V lost 4 bases, J lost 1 base, and 11 bases lay in between. The CDR3 is 14 amino acids. The germline V gene has CDR1 SGHRS and CDR2 YFSETQ. This chain's CDR3 is CASSVDGTNTEAFL. The DNA of the CDR3 is TGCGCCAGCAGCGTCGATGGGACGAACACTGAAGCTTTCCTT.

This clonotype was seen only a few times. The rearrangement links TRBV7-2 to TRBJ1-2; TRBD1 aligns across 9 bases. The CDR3 loop spans 18 amino acids. Germline lookup yields CDR1 SGHTA and CDR2 FQGNSA. V shed 2 bases and J 3 bases; nucleotides not matched to a gene: 13. The CDR3 DNA reads TGTGCCAGCAGCTTAATCGCGGGACAGGGTATTCCTCACTATGGCTACACCTTC. It encodes CASSLIAGQGIPHYGYTF. The entire variable domain, with the rest obtained from reference TRBV7-2 and TRBJ1-2, is as follows: GAGVSQSPSNKVTEKGKDVELRCDPISGHTALYWYRQSLGQGLEFLIYFQGNSAPDKSGLPSDRFSAERTGGSVSTLTIQRTQQEDSAVYLCASSLIAGQGIPHYGYTFGSGTRLTVV.

In the case of this clonotype: Since a much larger clone is just one base distant, this may be a read error. V and J are TRBV27 and TRBJ1-5; no clear D gene. Germline assignment: CDR1 MNHEY and CDR2 SMNVEV (reference sequence). The V end was cut by 3 bases, the J end by 0 bases, with 3 bases between. The length of the CDR3 is 13 residues. The CDR3 is CASSFFSNQPQHF. DNA of the CDR3: TGTGCCAGCAGTTTTTTTAGCAATCAGCCCCAGCATTTT.

The chain is built from TRBV6-1 and TRBJ2-1, with a tentative D call TRBD2 (6 bases). The CDR3 runs to 13 residues. CDR1 and CDR2 from the germline V gene are MNHNS and SASEGT. Trimming took 4 bases from V and 4 from J, leaving 8 bases between them. The CDR3 DNA reads TGTGCCAGCAGTGCCCTAGCGTACAATGAGCAGTTCTTC. This codes for CASSALAYNEQFF.

This clonotype was detected only a few times. V is TRBV20-1 and J is TRBJ2-1; TRBD2 is a possible D gene (6 bases). Germline CDR1 and CDR2: DFQATT and SNEGSKA (reference sequence). The CDR3 is 15 residues long. V dropped 3 bases and J dropped 1 base, with 13 bases sitting between them. The CDR3 DNA follows: TGCAGTGCTAGGAGGGTAAGCGGGTCCTACAATGAGCAGTTCTTC. This translates into CSARRVSGSYNEQFF.

In this sample, this clonotype turned up many times. V gene TRBV7-2 combines with J gene TRBJ2-1; TRBD2 matches 10 bases. Germline V CDR1 and CDR2: SGHTA, FQGNSA. After removal of 8 bases from V and 6 bases from J, the junction contained 10 bases not matched to a gene. The length of the CDR3 is 15 residues. CDR3 coding DNA: TGTGCCAGCCCGCCGGTAGCGGGGGGCCCCAATGAGCAGTTCTTC. It specifies CASPPVAGGPNEQFF. Filled out from reference TRBV7-2 and TRBJ2-1, the complete variable domain reads GAGVSQSPSNKVTEKGKDVELRCDPISGHTALYWYRQSLGQGLEFLIYFQGNSAPDKSGLPSDRFSAERTGGSVSTLTIQRTQQEDSAVYLCASPPVAGGPNEQFFGPGTRLTVL.

The chain recombines TRBV30 with TRBJ2-3, with 8 bases fitting TRBD1. The CDR3 contains 17 residues. CDR1 is GTSNPN, CDR2 SVGIG, per germline (reference sequence). Losses at the gene ends were 0 bases for V and 8 bases for J; bases not matched to a gene: 16. CDR3: CAWSVRVGTGDRTTQYF. The CDR3 DNA is TGTGCCTGGAGTGTAAGGGTCGGGACAGGCGACCGAACTACGCAGTATTTT.

This clonotype was found many times. The chain uses TRBV28 and TRBJ2-7; 16 bases align to TRBD2. This CDR3 is 19 amino acids long. Trimming took 6 bases from V and 2 from J; bases not matched to a gene: 13. From germline, CDR1 is MDHEN and CDR2 SYDVKM. The CDR3 spells CASSLGFRGTSGRAYEQYF. CDR3 coding DNA: TGTGCCAGCAGCTTGGGCTTTCGTGGGACTAGCGGGAGGGCCTACGAGCAGTACTTC.

This rearrangement joins TRBV6-1 to TRBJ2-2, with D perhaps matching TRBD2 (5 bases). V was cut by 7 bases and J by 6 bases, with 21 bases left in between. This CDR3 has 16 amino acids. The germline V gene has CDR1 MNHNS and CDR2 SASEGT. The CDR3 DNA is TGTGCCAGCATTGACCGGGGAATACAGAGGGCCGGGGAGCTGTTTTTT. Protein: CASIDRGIQRAGELFF.

The CDR3 region has the DNA TGTGCCAGCAGTTTGGAAACTAGCGGGGCCTACGAGCAGTACTTC. This gives the protein CASSLETSGAYEQYF. This chain links TRBV28 with TRBJ2-7, with 10 bases fitting TRBD2. The CDR3 contains 15 residues. Per germline, CDR1 MDHEN and CDR2 SYDVKM. J lost 2 bases, V lost 3 bases, and 4 bases had no gene match.

The genes are TRBV30 and TRBJ1-2, with a weak D call TRBD1 (6 bases). V was pared by 5 bases and J by 3 bases, with 13 bases between. The CDR3 loop spans 13 amino acids. The V gene's germline CDR1 is GTSNPN and CDR2 SVGIG (reference sequence). CDR3 sequence reads: CAWRRGGDYGYTF. CDR3 DNA: TGTGCCTGGCGGAGGGGGGGAGACTATGGCTACACCTTC.

This clonotype was counted many times. This chain links TRBV11-2 with TRBJ2-7; D might be TRBD1 (5 bases). Per germline, CDR1 SGHAT and CDR2 FQNNGV. This CDR3 region has 14 residues. Trimming left V 3 bases short and J 0 bases short, with 9 bases between. Here the CDR3 DNA reads TGTGCCAGCAGCTTTGGACATGTCTCCTACGAGCAGTACTTC. Encoded protein: CASSFGHVSYEQYF.

The sample holds a few counts of this clonotype. The chain couples TRBV5-1 to TRBJ2-7, with 7 bases lining up with TRBD1. Germline V gene lookup returns CDR1 SGHRS and CDR2 YFSETQ. Trimming took 5 bases from V and 5 from J; bases not matched to a gene: 7. The CDR3 sequence is 13 residues long. The CDR3 DNA is TGCGCCAGCAGAGCACACAGGGGCGACGAGCAGTACTTC. This sequence encodes CASRAHRGDEQYF.

This rearrangement joins TRBV28 to TRBJ2-7; 7 bases map to TRBD2. The germline gives CDR1 MDHEN, CDR2 SYDVKM. V shed 6 bases and J 2 bases; nucleotides not matched to a gene: 4. The CDR3 has 13 residues. Written as DNA, the CDR3 is TGTGCCAGCAGGGGCCGGGGGGCCTACGAGCAGTACTTC. Protein sequence: CASRGRGAYEQYF.

This clonotype was seen repeatedly, ten times or more. The rearrangement uses TRBV7-8 and TRBJ2-7; TRBD1 is a possible D gene (5 bases). The germline V gene encodes CDR1 SGHVS and CDR2 FQNEAQ. Between the trimmed V and J ends, which lost 1 base and 3 bases, there was a span of 7 bases. The CDR3 has 13 amino acids. CDR3 in amino acids: CASSLGQYYEQYF. In DNA, the CDR3 is TGTGCCAGCAGCTTAGGACAGTACTACGAGCAGTACTTC.